The 8 T cell receptor beta chains listed next were all sequenced from one sample in a study of T cells in localized non-small cell lung cancer. The data were produced by immunoSEQ multiplex PCR, yet TCRdb's version contains in-frame clones alone and is incomplete. Of 24,000 or so clones in the sample, 86% were seen once. The sample in question was peripheral blood, obtained before any cancer treatment. Source of these receptors: a female donor older than 55 with stage I lung adenocarcinoma.

This chain joins TRBV11-1 and TRBJ2-1; 9 bases agree with TRBD2. The junction had 4 bases not matched to a gene; V was cut back by 2 bases and J by 5 bases. This CDR3 spans 15 amino acids. Looked up from germline, CDR1 is SGHAT and CDR2 is FQDESV (reference sequence). In nucleotides, the CDR3 is TGTGCCAGCAGCTTAATTCTAGCGGGAAACAATGAGCAGTTCTTC. It codes for CASSLILAGNNEQFF. Supplemented by reference TRBV11-1 and TRBJ2-1, the full variable domain reads EAEVAQSPRYKITEKSQAVAFWCDPISGHATLYWYRQILGQGPELLVQFQDESVVDDSQLPKDRFSAERLKGVDSTLKIQPAELGDSAMYLCASSLILAGNNEQFFGPGTRLTVL.

The V call is TRBV7-6, the J call TRBJ1-2, with D unresolved. Germline V gives CDR1 SGHVS, CDR2 FNYEAQ. V gave up 1 base and J gave up 4 bases, with 13 bases separating them. The CDR3 sequence is 15 residues long. CDR3 amino acids: CASSLGIGSSYGYTF. CDR3 DNA sequence: TGTGCCAGCAGCTTAGGGATCGGGTCTTCCTATGGCTACACCTTC. Complete variable domain (other parts from reference TRBV7-6 and TRBJ1-2): GAGVSQSPRYKVTKRGQDVALRCDPISGHVSLYWYRQALGQGPEFLTYFNYEAQQDKSGLPNDRFSAERPEGSISTLTIQRTEQRDSAMYRCASSLGIGSSYGYTFGSGTRLTVV.

The V call is TRBV14, the J call TRBJ2-1; maybe TRBD1 (5 bases). This CDR3 has 15 residues. Trimming took off 3 bases at V and 3 bases at J, with 12 bases between the two ends. The germline V gene has CDR1 SGHDN and CDR2 FVKESK. The CDR3 loop is CASSQDTSLYNEQFF. In DNA, the CDR3 is TGTGCCAGCAGCCAGGACACGAGCCTCTACAATGAGCAGTTCTTC.

The genes are TRBV6-5 and TRBJ2-1; D tentatively reads TRBD1 or TRBD2 (5 bases each). This CDR3 is 15 amino acids long. Looked up from germline, CDR1 is MNHEY and CDR2 is SVGAGI. V was trimmed by 6 bases and J by 3 bases, leaving 15 bases between them. The CDR3: CASSSTGALYNEQFF. Written as DNA, the CDR3 is TGTGCCAGCAGCTCCACCGGGGCTCTCTACAATGAGCAGTTCTTC.

The chain joins TRBV7-9 to TRBJ1-1; a possible D gene is TRBD1 (5 bases). In germline, CDR1 is SEHNR, CDR2 FQNEAQ (reference sequence). This CDR3 has 16 residues. Between the trimmed V and J ends, which lost 1 base and 2 bases, there was a span of 14 bases. The CDR3 spells CASSLGLPRANTEAFF. The CDR3 bases are TGTGCCAGCAGCTTAGGTCTACCCAGGGCTAACACTGAAGCTTTCTTT.

There are a few counts of this clone. The J gene is TRBJ1-1, the V gene TRBV5-1; weak D call: TRBD1 (5 bases). V was shortened by 5 bases and J by 8 bases, with 16 bases between the two germline ends. CDR1 and CDR2 from the germline V gene are SGHRS and YFSETQ. The CDR3 extends over 13 amino acids. CDR3 in DNA: TGCGCCAGCAGTCAACAGGAGAAATCCGAAGCTTTCTTT. Its translation: CASSQQEKSEAFF. Looking up the rest from reference TRBV5-1 and TRBJ1-1 gives the full variable domain: KAGVTQTPRYLIKTRGQQVTLSCSPISGHRSVSWYQQTPGQGLQFLFEYFSETQRNKGNFPGRFSGRQFSNSRSEMNVSTLELGDSALYLCASSQQEKSEAFFGQGTRLTVV.

The J gene is TRBJ2-6, the V gene TRBV2; no reliable D call. The germline V and J ends were trimmed by 6 bases and 0 bases, with 9 bases remaining between them. Per germline, CDR1 SNHLY and CDR2 FYNNEI. The CDR3 runs 15 residues. Here the CDR3 reads CASRDRDSGANVLTF. The CDR3 DNA reads as TGTGCCAGCAGAGACCGTGACTCTGGGGCCAACGTCCTGACTTTC.

The rearrangement uses TRBV12-5 and TRBJ2-3, with 11 bases matching TRBD2. V shed 8 bases and J 2 bases; nucleotides not matched to a gene: 6. In germline, CDR1 is LGHNT, CDR2 FRNRAP. CDR3 size: 15 residues. CDR3 in DNA: TGTGCTAGTAGTCCGGGACTAGCGGTCACAGATACGCAGTATTTT. It codes for CASSPGLAVTDTQYF.